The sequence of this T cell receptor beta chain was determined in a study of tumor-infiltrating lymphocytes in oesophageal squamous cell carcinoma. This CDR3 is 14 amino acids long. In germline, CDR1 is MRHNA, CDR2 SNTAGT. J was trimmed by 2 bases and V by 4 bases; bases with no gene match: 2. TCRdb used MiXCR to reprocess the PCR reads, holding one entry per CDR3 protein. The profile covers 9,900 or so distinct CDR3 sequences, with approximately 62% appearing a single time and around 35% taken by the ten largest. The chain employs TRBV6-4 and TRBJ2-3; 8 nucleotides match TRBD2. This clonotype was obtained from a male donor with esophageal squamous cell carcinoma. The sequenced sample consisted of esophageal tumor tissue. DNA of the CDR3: TGTGCCAGCAGTGCAGCGGGAGACACAGATACGCAGTATTTT. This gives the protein CASSAAGDTDTQYF.